The 7 T cell receptor beta chains in this list originate from one sample, sequenced in a study of Graves' ophthalmopathy and Graves' hyperthyroidism listed by TCRdb under 2018. Instrument on record: Illumina HiSeq 2000. For repertoire sequencing, TCR beta CDR3 regions were amplified from RNA transcripts. A first-round RT-PCR used HTBI primers with the Qiagen OneStep RT-PCR kit, followed by a second-round multiplex PCR, size selection and purification. Clones were called with MiXCR by TCRdb after fastp trimmed the public reads at Q25, and only in-frame beta chains were retained. Entries that share a CDR3 protein sequence are merged under the most common genes and DNA. A total of about 550,000 distinct CDR3 sequences appear in this sample, approximately 37% of them only once. The ten largest clonotypes hold 4% to 5% of the sample. The sequenced sample was peripheral blood or thyroid tissue (not recorded which). The source of these receptors is an adult man with Graves' hyperthyroidism.

To note about this clonotype: Being one base from a much bigger clone, this may be a read error. The chain has TRBV6-5 and TRBJ1-6; no clear D. Deletions cut 2 bases from V and 6 bases from J, with 8 bases between. Germline V gene sequence: CDR1 MNHEY, CDR2 SVGAGI. CDR3 size: 14 residues. CDR3 coding DNA: TGTGCCAGCAGTTACGGATTCAGTAATTCACCCCTCCACTTT. This translates into CASSYGFSNSPLHF.

As to this clonotype: Because it lacks the conserved phenylalanine or tryptophan at the end, this CDR3 is likely a read error. CDR3 sequence: CSAREDYFEQYL. As DNA, the CDR3 is TGCAGTGCTAGAGAAGACTACTTCGAGCAGTACCTC. The chain joins TRBV20-1 to TRBJ2-7, with D perhaps matching TRBD2 (5 bases). Trimming pared 0 bases from V and 6 bases from J, leaving 9 bases between. CDR3 size: 12 residues. Germline CDR1 DFQATT, CDR2 SNEGSKA (reference sequence).

In the case of this clonotype: Being one base from a much bigger clone, this may be a read error. The rearrangement links TRBV2 to TRBJ2-7, with D hard to call. CDR3 length: 14 amino acids. From germline, CDR1 is SNHLY and CDR2 FYNNEI. The CDR3 nucleotides are TGTGCCAGCAGTTTAGGATGGAGCTCCTACGGGCAGTACTTC. It is translated as CASSLGWSSYGQYF.

There are many counts of this clonotype. V is TRBV28 and J is TRBJ1-6, with 7 positions matching TRBD1. Per the germline V gene, CDR1 is MDHEN and CDR2 is SYDVKM. V gave up 5 bases and J gave up 7 bases; unmatched junction bases: 14. The CDR3 is 17 residues long. CDR3: CASSGPFVGTVNSPLHF. In DNA form, the CDR3 reads TGTGCCAGCAGTGGGCCCTTCGTAGGGACAGTGAATTCACCCCTCCACTTT.

The CDR3 here is CASSVTTDTQYF. The CDR3 DNA follows: TGTGCCAGCAGCGTGACCACAGATACGCAGTATTTT. The gene calls are TRBV9 and TRBJ2-3, with no clear D. The CDR3 has 12 amino acids. Germline V gene sequence: CDR1 SGDLS, CDR2 YYNGEE. V shed 2 bases and J shed 2 bases, with 3 bases lying between them.

For the CDR3, the DNA is TGTGCCAGCAGCTCCTCCAGGACGGGGGAGGACACTGAAGCTTTCTTT. Protein sequence: CASSSSRTGEDTEAFF. The chain recombines TRBV7-6 with TRBJ1-1; a weak D match, TRBD1 (5 bases). The CDR3 totals 16 residues. Deletions cut 4 bases from V and 3 bases from J, with 18 bases between. CDR1 is SGHVS and CDR2 is FNYEAQ in the germline V gene. The full variable domain, completed using reference TRBV7-6 and TRBJ1-1, is GAGVSQSPRYKVTKRGQDVALRCDPISGHVSLYWYRQALGQGPEFLTYFNYEAQQDKSGLPNDRFSAERPEGSISTLTIQRTEQRDSAMYRCASSSSRTGEDTEAFFGQGTRLTVV.

The sample holds many counts of this clonotype. The chain recombines TRBV7-9 with TRBJ1-1; 8 bases are shared with TRBD1. Germline CDR1 reads SEHNR; CDR2 reads FQNEAQ (reference sequence). V lost 5 bases, J lost 6 bases, and 8 bases stayed unmatched. The CDR3 totals 14 residues. The DNA of the CDR3 is TGTGCCAGCAGCCAACAGACAGGGGTCCCTGAAGCTTTCTTT. This translates into CASSQQTGVPEAFF.